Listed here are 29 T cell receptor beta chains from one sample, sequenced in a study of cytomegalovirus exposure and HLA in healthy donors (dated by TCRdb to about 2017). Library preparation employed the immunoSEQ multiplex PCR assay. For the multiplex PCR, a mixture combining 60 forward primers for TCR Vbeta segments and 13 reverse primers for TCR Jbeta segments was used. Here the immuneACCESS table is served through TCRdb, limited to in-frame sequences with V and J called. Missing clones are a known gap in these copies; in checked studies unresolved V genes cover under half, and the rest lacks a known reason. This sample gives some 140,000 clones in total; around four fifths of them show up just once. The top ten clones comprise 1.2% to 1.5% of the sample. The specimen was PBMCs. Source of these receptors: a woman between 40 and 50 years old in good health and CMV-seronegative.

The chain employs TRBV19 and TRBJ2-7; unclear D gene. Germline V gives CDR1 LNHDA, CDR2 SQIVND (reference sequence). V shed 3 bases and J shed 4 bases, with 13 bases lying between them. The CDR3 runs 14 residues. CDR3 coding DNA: TGTGCCAGTAGTATTTGGGCGTCCGGTTACGAGCAGTACTTC. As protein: CASSIWASGYEQYF.

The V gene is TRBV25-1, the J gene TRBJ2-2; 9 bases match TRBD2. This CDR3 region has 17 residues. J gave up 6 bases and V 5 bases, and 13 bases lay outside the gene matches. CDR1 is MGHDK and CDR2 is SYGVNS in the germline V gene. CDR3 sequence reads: CASSKDEAGGMAGELFF. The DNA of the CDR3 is TGTGCCAGCAGTAAGGATGAAGCGGGGGGAATGGCCGGGGAGCTGTTTTTT.

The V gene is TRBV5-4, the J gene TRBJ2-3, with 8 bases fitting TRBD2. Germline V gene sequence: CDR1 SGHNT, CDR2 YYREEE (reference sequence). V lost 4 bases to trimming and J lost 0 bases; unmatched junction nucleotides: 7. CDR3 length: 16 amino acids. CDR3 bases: TGTGCCAGCAGCGACGGACTAGCTCCTAGCACAGATACGCAGTATTTT. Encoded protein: CASSDGLAPSTDTQYF.

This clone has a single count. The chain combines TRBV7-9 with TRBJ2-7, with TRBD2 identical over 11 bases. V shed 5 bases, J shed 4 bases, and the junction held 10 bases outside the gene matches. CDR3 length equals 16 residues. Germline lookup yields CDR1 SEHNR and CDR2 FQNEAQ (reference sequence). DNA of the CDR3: TGTGCCAGCAGCCCTCGACTAGCGGGGACTTCTTACGAGCAGTACTTC. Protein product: CASSPRLAGTSYEQYF.

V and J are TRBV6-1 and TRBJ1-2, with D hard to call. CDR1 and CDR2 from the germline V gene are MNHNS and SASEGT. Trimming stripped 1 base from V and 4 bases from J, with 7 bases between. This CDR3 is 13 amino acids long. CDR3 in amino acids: CASSEVGVYGYTF. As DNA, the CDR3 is TGTGCCAGCAGTGAAGTGGGCGTCTATGGCTACACCTTC.

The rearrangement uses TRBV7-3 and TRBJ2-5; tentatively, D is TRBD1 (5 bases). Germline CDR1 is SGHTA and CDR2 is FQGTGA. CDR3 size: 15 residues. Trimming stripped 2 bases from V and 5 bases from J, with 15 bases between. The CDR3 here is CASSLDVEQEETQYF. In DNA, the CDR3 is TGTGCCAGCAGCTTAGACGTCGAACAGGAGGAGACCCAGTACTTC.

The CDR3 spells CASSPDRGLQETQYF. CDR3 bases: TGTGCCAGCAGCCCCGACAGGGGGCTTCAAGAGACCCAGTACTTC. This chain uses TRBV5-6 with TRBJ2-5; 10 bases fit TRBD1. Germline-derived CDR1 and CDR2 are SGHDT and YYEEEE. The V gene end was trimmed by 4 bases and the J gene end by 2 bases; junction bases not matched to a gene: 5. The CDR3 extends over 15 amino acids.

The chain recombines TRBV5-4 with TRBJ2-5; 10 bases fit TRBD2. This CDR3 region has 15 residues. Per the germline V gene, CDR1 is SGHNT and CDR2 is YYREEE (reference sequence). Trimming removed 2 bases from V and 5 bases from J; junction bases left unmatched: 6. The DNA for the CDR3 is TGTGCCAGCAGCTTTGGAGGGACTAGCGTGGAGACCCAGTACTTC. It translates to CASSFGGTSVETQYF. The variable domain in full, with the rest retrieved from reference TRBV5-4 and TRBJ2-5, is ETGVTQSPTHLIKTRGQQVTLRCSSQSGHNTVSWYQQALGQGPQFIFQYYREEENGRGNFPPRFSGLQFPNYSSELNVNALELDDSALYLCASSFGGTSVETQYFGPGTRLLVL.

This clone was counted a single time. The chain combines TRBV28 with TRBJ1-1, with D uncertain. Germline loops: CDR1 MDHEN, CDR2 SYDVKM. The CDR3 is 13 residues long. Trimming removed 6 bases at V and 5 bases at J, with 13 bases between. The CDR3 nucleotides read TGTGCCAGCAGGGGTCTGGGGAGGACTGAAGCTTTCTTT. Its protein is CASRGLGRTEAFF.

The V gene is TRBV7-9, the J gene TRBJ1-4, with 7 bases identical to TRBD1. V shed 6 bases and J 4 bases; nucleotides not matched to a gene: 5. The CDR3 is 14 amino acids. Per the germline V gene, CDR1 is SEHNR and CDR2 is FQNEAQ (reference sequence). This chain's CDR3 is CASRHRQGNEKLFF. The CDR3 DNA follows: TGTGCCAGCAGACACCGACAGGGTAATGAAAAACTGTTTTTT.

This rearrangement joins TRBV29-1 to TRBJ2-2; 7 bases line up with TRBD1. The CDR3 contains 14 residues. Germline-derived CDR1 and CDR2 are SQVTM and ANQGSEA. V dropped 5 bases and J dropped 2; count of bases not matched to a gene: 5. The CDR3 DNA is TGCAGCGTTAAGACAGGGACCAACACCGGGGAGCTGTTTTTT. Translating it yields CSVKTGTNTGELFF.

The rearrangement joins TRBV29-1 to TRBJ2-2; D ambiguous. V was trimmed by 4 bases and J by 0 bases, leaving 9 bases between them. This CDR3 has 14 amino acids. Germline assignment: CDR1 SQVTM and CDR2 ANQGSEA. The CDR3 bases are TGCAGCGTTGTATCCGTAACGAACACCGGGGAGCTGTTTTTT. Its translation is CSVVSVTNTGELFF.

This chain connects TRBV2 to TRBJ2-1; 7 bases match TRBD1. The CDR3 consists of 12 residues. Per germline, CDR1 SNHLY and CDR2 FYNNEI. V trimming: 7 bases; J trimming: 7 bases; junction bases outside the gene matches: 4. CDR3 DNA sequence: TGTGCCAGCACTAAGACAGGGAATGAGCAGTTCTTC. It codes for CASTKTGNEQFF.

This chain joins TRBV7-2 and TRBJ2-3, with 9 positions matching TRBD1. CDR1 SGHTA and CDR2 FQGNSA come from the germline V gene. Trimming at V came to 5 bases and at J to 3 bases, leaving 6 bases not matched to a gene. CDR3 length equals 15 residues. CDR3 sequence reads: CASSPQGQGTDTQYF. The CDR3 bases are TGTGCCAGCAGCCCACAAGGACAGGGGACAGATACGCAGTATTTT.

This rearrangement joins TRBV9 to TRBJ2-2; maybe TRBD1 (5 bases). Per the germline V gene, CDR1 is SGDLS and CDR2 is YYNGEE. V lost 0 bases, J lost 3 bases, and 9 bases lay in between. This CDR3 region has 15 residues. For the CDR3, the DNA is TGTGCCAGCAGCGTAGGCAGGGAACACACCGGGGAGCTGTTTTTT. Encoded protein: CASSVGREHTGELFF.

The CDR3 region has the DNA TGTGCCACCAGCAGTTGGGGGCGGGAGACCCAGTACTTC. This encodes CATSSWGRETQYF. This rearrangement joins TRBV15 to TRBJ2-5; perhaps TRBD1 as D (6 bases). Trimming cost V 3 bases and J 5 bases, with 10 bases left between them. CDR1 and CDR2 from the germline V gene are LNHNV and YYDKDF (reference sequence). CDR3 length: 13 amino acids.

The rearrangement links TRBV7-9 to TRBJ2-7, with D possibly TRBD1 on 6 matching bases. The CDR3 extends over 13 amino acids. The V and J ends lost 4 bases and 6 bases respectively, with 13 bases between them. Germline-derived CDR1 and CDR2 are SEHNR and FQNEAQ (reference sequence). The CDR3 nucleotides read TGTGCCAGCAGCTCAGGCGGACAGCTCGAGCAGTACTTC. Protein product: CASSSGGQLEQYF.

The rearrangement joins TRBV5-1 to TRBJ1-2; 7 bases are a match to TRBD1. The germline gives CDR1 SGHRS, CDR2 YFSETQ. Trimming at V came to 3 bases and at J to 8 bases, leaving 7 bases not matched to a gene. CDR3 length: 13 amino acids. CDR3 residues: CASSYEGAGGYTF. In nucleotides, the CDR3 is TGCGCCAGCAGCTATGAGGGGGCAGGAGGCTACACCTTC.

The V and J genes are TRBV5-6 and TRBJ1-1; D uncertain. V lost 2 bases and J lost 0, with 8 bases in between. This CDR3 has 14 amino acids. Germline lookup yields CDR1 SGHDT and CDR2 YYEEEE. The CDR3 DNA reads TGTGCCAGCAGCTTACCGGGGATGAACACTGAAGCTTTCTTT. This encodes CASSLPGMNTEAFF. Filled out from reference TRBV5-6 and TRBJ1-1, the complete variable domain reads DAGVTQSPTHLIKTRGQQVTLRCSPKSGHDTVSWYQQALGQGPQFIFQYYEEEERQRGNFPDRFSGHQFPNYSSELNVNALLLGDSALYLCASSLPGMNTEAFFGQGTRLTVV.

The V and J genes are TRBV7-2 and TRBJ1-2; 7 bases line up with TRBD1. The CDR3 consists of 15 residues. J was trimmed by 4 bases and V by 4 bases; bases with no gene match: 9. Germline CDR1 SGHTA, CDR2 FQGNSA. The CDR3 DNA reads TGTGCCAGCAGCTCCAAATCCGGGACAGTCTATGGCTACACCTTC. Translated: CASSSKSGTVYGYTF.

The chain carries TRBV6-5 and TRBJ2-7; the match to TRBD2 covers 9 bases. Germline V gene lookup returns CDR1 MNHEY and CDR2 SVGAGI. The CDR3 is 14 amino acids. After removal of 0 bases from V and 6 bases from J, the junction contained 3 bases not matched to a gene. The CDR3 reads CASSYSGTSSEQYF. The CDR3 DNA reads TGTGCCAGCAGTTACTCCGGGACTAGCAGCGAGCAGTACTTC.

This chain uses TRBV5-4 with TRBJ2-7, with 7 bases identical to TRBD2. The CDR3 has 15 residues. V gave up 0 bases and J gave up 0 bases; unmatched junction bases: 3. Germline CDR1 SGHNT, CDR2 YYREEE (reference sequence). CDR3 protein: CASSLAGGSSYEQYF. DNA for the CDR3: TGTGCCAGCAGCTTGGCGGGGGGTTCCTCCTACGAGCAGTACTTC.

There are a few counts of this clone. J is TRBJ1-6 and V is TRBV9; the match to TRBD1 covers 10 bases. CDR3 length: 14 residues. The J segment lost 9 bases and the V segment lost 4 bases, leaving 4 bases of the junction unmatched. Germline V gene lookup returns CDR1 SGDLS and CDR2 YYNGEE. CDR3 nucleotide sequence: TGTGCCAGCAGCCGTGGGACAGGGGTTTCACCCCTCCACTTT. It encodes CASSRGTGVSPLHF.

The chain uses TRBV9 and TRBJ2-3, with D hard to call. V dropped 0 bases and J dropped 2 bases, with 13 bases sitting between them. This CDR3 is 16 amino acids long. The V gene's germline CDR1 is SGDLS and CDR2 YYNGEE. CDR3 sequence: CASSVGQAPYTDTQYF. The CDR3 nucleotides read TGTGCCAGCAGCGTAGGGCAAGCGCCTTACACAGATACGCAGTATTTT. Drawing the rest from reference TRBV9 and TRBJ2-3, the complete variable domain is DSGVTQTPKHLITATGQRVTLRCSPRSGDLSVYWYQQSLDQGLQFLIQYYNGEERAKGNILERFSAQQFPDLHSELNLSSLELGDSALYFCASSVGQAPYTDTQYFGPGTRLTVL.

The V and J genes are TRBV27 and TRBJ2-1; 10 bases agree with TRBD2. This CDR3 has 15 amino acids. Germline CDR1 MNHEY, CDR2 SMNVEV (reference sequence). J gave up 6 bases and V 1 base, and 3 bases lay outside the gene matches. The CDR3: CASSLYASGGNEQFF. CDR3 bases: TGTGCCAGCAGTTTATATGCTAGCGGGGGCAATGAGCAGTTCTTC.

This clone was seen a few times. CDR3 sequence (DNA): TGTGCCAGCAGTCAATATCAACAGGGGTTTGATGGCTACACCTTC. Its translation: CASSQYQQGFDGYTF. The rearrangement uses TRBV6-5 and TRBJ1-2; 7 nucleotides line up with TRBD1. In germline, CDR1 is MNHEY, CDR2 SVGAGI. The CDR3 sequence is 15 residues long. Unmatched junction bases numbered 12, after V lost 5 bases and J lost 6 bases.

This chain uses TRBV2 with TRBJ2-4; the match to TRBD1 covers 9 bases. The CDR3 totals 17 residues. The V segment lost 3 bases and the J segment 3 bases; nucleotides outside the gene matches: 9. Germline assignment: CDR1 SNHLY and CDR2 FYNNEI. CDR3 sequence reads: CASSERRTGVGKNIQYF. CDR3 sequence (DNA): TGTGCCAGCAGTGAGCGGAGGACAGGGGTTGGCAAAAACATTCAGTACTTC.

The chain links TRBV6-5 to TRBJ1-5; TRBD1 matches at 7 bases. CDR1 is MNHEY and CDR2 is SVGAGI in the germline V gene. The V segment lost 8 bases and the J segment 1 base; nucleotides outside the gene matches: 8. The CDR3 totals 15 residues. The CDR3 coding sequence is TGTGCCAGCGGGTTTCCGGGACAGAGCAATCAGCCCCAGCATTTT. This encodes CASGFPGQSNQPQHF.

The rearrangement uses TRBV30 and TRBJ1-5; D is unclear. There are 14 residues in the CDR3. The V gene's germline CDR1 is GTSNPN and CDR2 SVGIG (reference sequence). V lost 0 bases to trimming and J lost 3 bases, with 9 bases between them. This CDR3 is CAWSVSGNNQPQHF. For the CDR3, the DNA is TGTGCCTGGAGTGTATCGGGAAACAATCAGCCCCAGCATTTT. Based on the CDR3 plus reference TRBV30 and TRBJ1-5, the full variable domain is SQTIHQWPATLVQPVGSPLSLECTVEGTSNPNLYWYRQAAGRGLQLLFYSVGIGQISSEVPQNLSASRPQDRQFILSSKKLLLSDSGFYLCAWSVSGNNQPQHFGDGTRLSIL.